These 28 T cell receptor beta chains originate from one sample sequenced in a study of blood T cell repertoires in COVID-19. This table comes from immunoSEQ multiplex PCR, and its TCRdb copy is limited to in-frame clones, with some not included. The table includes around 60,000 clones, 72% detected once. Sequencing used peripheral blood. These receptors all come from a woman aged 65 to 85 with COVID-19, enrolled during active disease.

This clone was seen more than once but under ten times. V is TRBV10-3 and J is TRBJ2-1; D might be TRBD2 (5 bases). Germline CDR1 reads ENHRY; CDR2 reads SYGVKD. The CDR3 length is 12 residues. Trimming pared 6 bases from V and 6 bases from J, leaving 9 bases between. Here the CDR3 DNA reads TGTGCCATCAGAACCAGCGGCAATGAGCAGTTCTTC. Translation gives CAIRTSGNEQFF.

As regards this clone: An end of the junction does not agree with germline; a read error may underlie this. V gene TRBV7-2 combines with J gene TRBJ2-3; 10 bases match TRBD2. Germline V lookup: CDR1 SGHTA, CDR2 FQGNSA. The CDR3 totals 15 residues. Here the CDR3 DNA reads TGTGCCAGCAGCCTAGCGGGGGCTAGCACAGATACGCAGTATTTT. Its protein product is CASSLAGASTDTQYF.

The chain recombines TRBV5-1 with TRBJ1-2; D might be TRBD1 (6 bases). V shed 0 bases and J shed 6 bases, with 12 bases lying between them. This CDR3 region has 14 residues. Germline V gene sequence: CDR1 SGHRS, CDR2 YFSETQ. The CDR3 sequence is CASSLAQGDDGYTF. CDR3 DNA: TGCGCCAGCAGCTTGGCACAGGGTGACGATGGCTACACCTTC.

The CDR3 protein is CASSVPGQGRSEQFF. CDR3 nucleotide sequence: TGTGCCAGCAGCGTCCCCGGACAGGGTAGGTCTGAGCAGTTCTTC. The chain recombines TRBV11-2 with TRBJ2-1; TRBD1 aligns across 8 bases. CDR1 and CDR2 (germline): SGHAT, FQNNGV. The CDR3 contains 15 residues. Trimming removed 5 bases from V and 9 bases from J; junction bases left unmatched: 12.

The chain links TRBV29-1 to TRBJ2-1; TRBD1 matches 10 bases. The CDR3 covers 15 residues. Germline V CDR1 and CDR2: SQVTM, ANQGSEA. J was trimmed by 6 bases and V by 6 bases; bases with no gene match: 11. CDR3: CSVESWDRGSNEQFF. The CDR3 DNA follows: TGCAGCGTGGAGTCATGGGACAGGGGATCCAATGAGCAGTTCTTC.

This clone occurred a few times. The chain links TRBV4-3 to TRBJ1-1, with D possibly TRBD1 on 6 matching bases. V was shortened by 3 bases and J by 1 base, with 12 bases between the two germline ends. Looked up from germline, CDR1 is LGHNA and CDR2 is YSLEER. The CDR3 runs to 15 residues. The CDR3 bases are TGCGCCAGCAGCCAGGCGGACAGTCCGAACACTGAAGCTTTCTTT. Its protein product is CASSQADSPNTEAFF.

J is TRBJ1-4 and V is TRBV11-2; 8 nucleotides agree with TRBD1. Germline CDR1 is SGHAT and CDR2 is FQNNGV. The ends lost 5 bases at V and 3 bases at J; junction bases unmatched: 2. There are 14 residues in the CDR3. The CDR3 sequence is CASSPRGPNEKLFF. In DNA form, the CDR3 reads TGTGCCAGCAGCCCCAGGGGGCCTAATGAAAAACTGTTTTTT.

The chain couples TRBV19 to TRBJ2-2; D gene uncertain. The germline V gene has CDR1 LNHDA and CDR2 SQIVND (reference sequence). Trimming removed 6 bases at V and 5 bases at J, with 7 bases between. The CDR3 spans 12 residues. Here the CDR3 DNA reads TGTGCCAGTAGGAGTACTACCGGGGAGCTGTTTTTT. It translates to CASRSTTGELFF.

This chain links TRBV5-1 with TRBJ2-7, with D possibly being TRBD2 (5 bases). Trimming took off 0 bases at V and 2 bases at J, with 6 bases between the two ends. The CDR3 runs to 13 residues. From germline, CDR1 is SGHRS and CDR2 YFSETQ. The CDR3 loop reads CASSLDGTYEQYV. DNA of the CDR3: TGCGCCAGCAGCTTGGACGGGACCTACGAGCAGTACGTC.

This clone came up a few times. The chain combines TRBV11-1 with TRBJ2-1, with TRBD1 matching 8 bases. V trimming: 5 bases; J trimming: 7 bases; junction bases outside the gene matches: 7. Germline V gene sequence: CDR1 SGHAT, CDR2 FQDESV (reference sequence). This CDR3 is built from 14 residues. This chain's CDR3 is CASSRTGNRNEQFF. As DNA, the CDR3 is TGTGCCAGCAGCCGGACAGGGAATCGGAATGAGCAGTTCTTC.

DNA for the CDR3: TGTGCCAGCAGCGTAGGGACTACGGTGTTCCAAGAGACCCAGTACTTC. It codes for CASSVGTTVFQETQYF. The rearrangement joins TRBV9 to TRBJ2-5; D perhaps matches TRBD2 (6 bases). Germline CDR1 and CDR2: SGDLS and YYNGEE. V gave up 0 bases and J gave up 1 base, with 13 bases separating them. The CDR3 contains 16 residues.

This clone appeared a few times. The rearrangement joins TRBV7-8 to TRBJ2-7; D possibly corresponds to TRBD2 (6 bases). With 0 bases removed from V and 0 bases from J, the gap between germline ends came to 12 bases. Germline loops: CDR1 SGHVS, CDR2 FQNEAQ. The length of the CDR3 is 16 residues. The CDR3 DNA reads as TGTGCCAGCAGCTTAGCGGGACTCCGGAACTCCTACGAGCAGTACTTC. It encodes CASSLAGLRNSYEQYF.

The J gene is TRBJ1-2, the V gene TRBV4-1; possible D gene TRBD1, 6 bases. V was clipped by 4 bases and J by 9 bases, with 12 bases between them. In germline, CDR1 is MGHRA, CDR2 YSYEKL. CDR3 length: 12 residues. CDR3 loop: CASSPPGGSYTF. The CDR3, as DNA: TGCGCCAGCAGCCCGCCGGGGGGCAGCTACACCTTC.

V usage is TRBV9 and J usage is TRBJ1-1; tentatively, D is TRBD1 (5 bases). V dropped 2 bases and J dropped 7 bases, with 18 bases sitting between them. Looked up from germline, CDR1 is SGDLS and CDR2 is YYNGEE. The CDR3 totals 15 residues. In nucleotides, the CDR3 is TGTGCCAGCAGCGTGTGGGGCCTTCCGGCGGATGAAGCTTTCTTT. This encodes CASSVWGLPADEAFF.

The chain recombines TRBV5-6 with TRBJ1-2; maybe TRBD1 (5 bases). The CDR3 is made up of 16 amino acids. Trimming removed 2 bases at V and 10 bases at J, with 24 bases between. Germline V CDR1 and CDR2: SGHDT, YYEEEE. In DNA form, the CDR3 reads TGTGCCAGCAGCTTTTCCCCCGGCGCAGGGCTTGCCGTCTACACCTTC. Its translation is CASSFSPGAGLAVYTF.

V gene TRBV4-2 combines with J gene TRBJ2-4, with 7 bases lining up with TRBD2. CDR1 and CDR2 (germline): LGHNA, YNFKEQ. This CDR3 is 16 amino acids long. V was clipped by 1 base and J by 1 base; unmatched bases: 4. The CDR3 nucleotides read TGTGCCAGCAGCCAAGGCGCAGCGGGGGCCAAAAACATTCAGTACTTC. This translates into CASSQGAAGAKNIQYF.

This chain's CDR3 is CAISEGTSADTQYF. In DNA form, the CDR3 reads TGTGCCATCAGTGAGGGGACTAGCGCCGATACGCAGTATTTT. The chain joins TRBV10-3 to TRBJ2-3, with 10 nucleotides matching TRBD2. V lost 2 bases and J lost 6; bases outside the gene matches: 2. The CDR3 totals 14 residues. CDR1 is ENHRY and CDR2 is SYGVKD in the germline V gene.

This clone was observed a few times. The chain links TRBV2 to TRBJ2-7; TRBD2 is a possible D gene (6 bases). V was pared by 7 bases and J by 1 base, with 17 bases between. CDR1 and CDR2 (germline): SNHLY, FYNNEI. The CDR3 length is 15 residues. Written as DNA, the CDR3 is TGTGCCAGCAACCCCGGTGGGGGAGGTTCCTACGAGCAGTACTTC. Translation: CASNPGGGGSYEQYF.

This chain's CDR3 is CASSIAGPNEQYF. DNA for the CDR3: TGCGCCAGCAGCATAGCGGGGCCCAACGAGCAGTACTTC. This chain connects TRBV5-1 to TRBJ2-7; 8 bases agree with TRBD2. J lost 5 bases, V lost 4 bases, and 5 bases had no gene match. CDR1 is SGHRS and CDR2 is YFSETQ in the germline V gene. CDR3 length: 13 amino acids.

V usage is TRBV6-2 or TRBV6-3 and J usage is TRBJ2-1, with D unresolved. V lost 5 bases and J 10 bases, leaving 9 bases between the germline ends. This CDR3 has 11 amino acids. Germline V gene lookup returns CDR1 MNHEY and CDR2 SVGEGT. The CDR3 loop is CASSTAVEQFF. DNA for the CDR3: TGTGCCAGCAGTACCGCAGTCGAGCAGTTCTTC.

This chain links TRBV6-5 with TRBJ2-1; D is unclear. The CDR3 length is 13 residues. Germline values: CDR1 MNHEY, CDR2 SVGAGI. Trimming took off 0 bases at V and 10 bases at J, with 10 bases between the two ends. CDR3 coding DNA: TGTGCCAGCAGTTACTCTGGTGGCGGCGAGCAGTTCTTC. Its translation is CASSYSGGGEQFF.

The chain combines TRBV10-3 with TRBJ1-4, with D perhaps TRBD1 (5 bases). V was clipped by 10 bases and J by 3 bases, with 12 bases between them. Germline values: CDR1 ENHRY, CDR2 SYGVKD. The CDR3 runs 13 residues. The CDR3 nucleotides are TGTGCCACCCAGGGCGAGGCTAATGAAAAACTGTTTTTT. It yields the protein CATQGEANEKLFF.

CDR3 amino acids: CASSQELQGRLQPQHF. Written as DNA, the CDR3 is TGCGCCAGCAGCCAGGAATTACAGGGACGGCTCCAGCCCCAGCATTTT. The V and J genes are TRBV4-1 and TRBJ1-5; tentatively, D is TRBD1 (6 bases). V was cut by 3 bases and J by 7 bases, with 19 bases left in between. Germline CDR1 is MGHRA and CDR2 is YSYEKL. The CDR3 runs 16 residues.

The rearrangement links TRBV18 to TRBJ1-1; 7 nucleotides align to TRBD1. CDR3 length equals 13 residues. The V segment lost 4 bases and the J segment 5 bases; nucleotides outside the gene matches: 4. In germline, CDR1 is KGHSH, CDR2 LQKENI. The CDR3 loop reads CASSQGAGTEAFF. CDR3 DNA sequence: TGTGCCAGCTCACAGGGGGCAGGTACTGAAGCTTTCTTT.

This clone was seen a few times. The chain links TRBV6-2 or TRBV6-3 to TRBJ1-6; D might be TRBD1 (6 bases). This CDR3 comprises 17 residues. Germline-derived CDR1 and CDR2 are MNHEY and SVGEGT. The V gene lost 6 bases and the J gene lost 2 bases, with 17 bases spanning the gap. CDR3 residues: CASSPQGRGAYNSPLHF. DNA of the CDR3: TGTGCCAGCAGCCCTCAGGGGAGGGGGGCCTATAATTCACCCCTCCACTTT.

The V gene is TRBV19, the J gene TRBJ2-1, with 9 bases matching TRBD2. The CDR3 is 14 amino acids. Unmatched junction bases numbered 14, after V lost 7 bases and J lost 13 bases. Germline V gene data show CDR1 as LNHDA and CDR2 as SQIVND (reference sequence). The CDR3 bases are TGTGCCAGTATGCGAATAGCGGGAGAATCGTTTCAGTTCTTC. Translating it yields CASMRIAGESFQFF.

The V and J genes are TRBV7-6 and TRBJ2-1, with TRBD1 matching 10 bases. The J segment lost 7 bases and the V segment lost 4 bases, leaving 4 bases of the junction unmatched. The CDR3 spans 14 residues. Germline V CDR1 and CDR2: SGHVS, FNYEAQ. The chain's CDR3 is CASSSRTGGNEQFF. CDR3 nucleotide sequence: TGTGCCAGCAGCTCCCGGACAGGGGGAAATGAGCAGTTCTTC.

This clone was counted at least ten times. This rearrangement joins TRBV4-1 to TRBJ2-3; 12 nucleotides match TRBD2. V lost 0 bases and J lost 5; bases outside the gene matches: 9. The CDR3 has 18 residues. Germline V gives CDR1 MGHRA, CDR2 YSYEKL. CDR3 coding DNA: TGCGCCAGCAGCCAAGATAGGTGGCTAGCGGGGGGGATAGATACGCAGTATTTT. Amino acid sequence: CASSQDRWLAGGIDTQYF.